A single sample is the source of the 4 T cell receptor beta chains below, sequenced in a study of T cell repertoires in cytomegalovirus infection (dated by TCRdb to the late 2010s). The run used an Illumina HiSeq 1500. TCRdb cleaned the public reads at Q25 with fastp, built clones with MiXCR and kept in-frame beta chains. Each record represents a unique CDR3 protein, reported with the most common genes and DNA among its rows. Across this sample there are 200,000 or so distinct CDR3 sequences, with approximately 30% seen only once. The top ten hold approximately 31% of the sample. Sequenced: PBMCs. These TCRs come from a human donor in good health (CMV status not recorded). Some clones in this sample may be carry-over from other donors' samples.

This clonotype appeared once. The chain combines TRBV20-1 with TRBJ2-1; 7 nucleotides match TRBD2. V gave up 0 bases and J gave up 7 bases; unmatched junction bases: 12. CDR1 is DFQATT and CDR2 is SNEGSKA in the germline V gene (reference sequence). This CDR3 is built from 16 residues. The CDR3 nucleotides read TGCAGTGCTAGAGAGCCCAGCGGGGCGTCGAGAAATGAGCAGTTCTTC. This gives the protein CSAREPSGASRNEQFF.

This clonotype was counted many times. The chain joins TRBV11-2 to TRBJ2-7; D perhaps matches TRBD1 (5 bases). Germline-derived CDR1 and CDR2 are SGHAT and FQNNGV. The CDR3 has 15 amino acids. Trimming cost V 0 bases and J 0 bases, with 9 bases left between them. The CDR3 region has the DNA TGTGCCAGCAGCTTAGATTCAGGGTTCTCCTACGAGCAGTACTTC. It is translated as CASSLDSGFSYEQYF.

The J gene is TRBJ2-3, the V gene TRBV20-1, with D possibly being TRBD2 (5 bases). The CDR3 length is 15 residues. V lost 0 bases, J lost 5 bases, and 15 bases lay in between. Germline CDR1 reads DFQATT; CDR2 reads SNEGSKA (reference sequence). CDR3 nucleotide sequence: TGCAGTGCTAGAGATGAAACGAGGGTCGGAGATACGCAGTATTTT. Protein: CSARDETRVGDTQYF.

The J gene is TRBJ1-1, the V gene TRBV12-3 or TRBV12-4; D is possibly TRBD1 (6 bases). V lost 4 bases to trimming and J lost 0 bases, with 18 bases between them. This CDR3 contains 17 residues. In nucleotides, the CDR3 is TGTGCCAGCAGTTCACTGACAGGCCCAAACATGAACACTGAAGCTTTCTTT. Amino acid sequence: CASSSLTGPNMNTEAFF.